Below, 30 T cell receptor beta chains from the same sample are listed, as sequenced in a study of control samples from healthy donors and cancer patients. The repertoire was sequenced with immunoSEQ multiplex PCR; TCRdb's copy has only in-frame clones and lacks some. This table holds some 100,000 clones, over 60% found once. The sequencing input was blood. The receptors here all came from a woman younger than 45 in good health.

The rearrangement joins TRBV4-2 to TRBJ1-1; the D is unclear. CDR3 length: 14 residues. CDR1 and CDR2 from the germline V gene are LGHNA and YNFKEQ. V lost 1 base and J lost 0, with 6 bases in between. As DNA, the CDR3 is TGTGCCAGCAGCCAAGTTTCCATGAACACTGAAGCTTTCTTT. This encodes CASSQVSMNTEAFF.

This clone occurred a few times. This chain links TRBV5-4 with TRBJ1-2; TRBD1 matches at 7 bases. Per the germline V gene, CDR1 is SGHNT and CDR2 is YYREEE (reference sequence). The V and J ends lost 4 bases and 6 bases, in that order; junction bases with no gene match: 9. The CDR3 is made up of 14 amino acids. CDR3: CASSVLTGRDGYTF. CDR3 nucleotides: TGTGCCAGCAGCGTATTGACAGGGCGGGATGGCTACACCTTC.

V usage is TRBV19 and J usage is TRBJ2-3, with 8 bases lining up with TRBD1. Germline V lookup: CDR1 LNHDA, CDR2 SQIVND (reference sequence). Trimming removed 3 bases from V and 1 base from J; junction bases left unmatched: 9. This CDR3 region has 17 residues. CDR3 protein: CASSIPTGGTGTDTQYF. The CDR3 coding sequence is TGTGCCAGTAGTATCCCTACAGGGGGTACTGGCACAGATACGCAGTATTTT.

The CDR3 DNA follows: TGTGCCAGCAGTTCCGGCGGGGCTAACACAGATACGCAGTATTTT. This codes for CASSSGGANTDTQYF. The chain couples TRBV6-5 to TRBJ2-3, with a possible D match to TRBD2 (6 bases). V dropped 4 bases and J dropped 2 bases, with 13 bases sitting between them. The CDR3 runs 15 residues. Germline lookup yields CDR1 MNHEY and CDR2 SVGAGI.

The V call is TRBV6-2 or TRBV6-3, the J call TRBJ2-1; tentatively, D is TRBD1 or TRBD2 (6 bases each). The V end was cut by 0 bases, the J end by 5 bases, with 14 bases between. The CDR3 spans 16 residues. Germline V gene sequence: CDR1 MNHEY, CDR2 SVGEGT. Here the CDR3 DNA reads TGTGCCAGCAGTTACTCGAACAGGGAGGCCAACAATGAGCAGTTCTTC. Its translation is CASSYSNREANNEQFF.

This clone has more than one count but fewer than ten. J is TRBJ1-5 and V is TRBV3-1 (or the pseudogene TRBV3-2); possible D gene TRBD1, 5 bases. Germline V CDR1 and CDR2: LGHDT, YNNKEL (reference sequence). Trimming shortened V by 0 bases and J by 4 bases, and 10 bases separated the two germline ends. The CDR3 consists of 15 residues. The CDR3 protein is CASSQDGTPNQPQHF. CDR3 nucleotide sequence: TGTGCCAGCAGCCAAGATGGGACGCCAAATCAGCCCCAGCATTTT.

Only a few counts were recorded for this clone. Here the CDR3 reads CASSPHEGLRTEAFF. The CDR3 DNA follows: TGTGCCAGCTCACCACATGAAGGGTTGAGAACTGAAGCTTTCTTT. The J gene is TRBJ1-1, the V gene TRBV18; D not certain. Germline V gene lookup returns CDR1 KGHSH and CDR2 LQKENI. This CDR3 is 15 amino acids long. The V end was cut by 1 base, the J end by 5 bases, with 14 bases between.

Only one count was recorded for this clone. V is TRBV5-1 and J is TRBJ1-1, with 11 bases fitting TRBD1. CDR1 and CDR2 from the germline V gene are SGHRS and YFSETQ. The CDR3 contains 15 residues. V lost 4 bases to trimming and J lost 4 bases; unmatched junction nucleotides: 6. The CDR3 DNA follows: TGCGCCAGCAGCACGGACAGGGGGCCGGGCACTGAAGCTTTCTTT. Protein: CASSTDRGPGTEAFF.

The chain is built from TRBV18 and TRBJ1-1, with TRBD1 identical over 7 bases. The V gene end was trimmed by 5 bases and the J gene end by 0 bases; junction bases not matched to a gene: 15. The CDR3 sequence is 18 residues long. Germline CDR1 and CDR2: KGHSH and LQKENI. The CDR3 DNA reads as TGTGCCAGCTCAGAAAACAGGGGTGGGGCATTTGTGAACACTGAAGCTTTCTTT. As protein: CASSENRGGAFVNTEAFF. Full variable domain (rest looked up from reference TRBV18 and TRBJ1-1): NAGVMQNPRHLVRRRGQEARLRCSPMKGHSHVYWYRQLPEEGLKFMVYLQKENIIDESGMPKERFSAEFPKEGPSILRIQQVVRGDSAAYFCASSENRGGAFVNTEAFFGQGTRLTVV.

The V and J genes are TRBV14 and TRBJ1-1; tentatively, D is TRBD1 (5 bases). The CDR3 runs 13 residues. V was trimmed by 0 bases and J by 11 bases, leaving 13 bases between them. Germline loops: CDR1 SGHDN, CDR2 FVKESK. DNA for the CDR3: TGTGCCAGCAGCCAAGATCTGGGGGGGAGTGCTTTCTTT. Its translation is CASSQDLGGSAFF.

This clone was recorded once. The V and J genes are TRBV5-3 and TRBJ1-2; D is undetermined. TRBV5-3 is an ORF for which the function is uncertain. V lost 2 bases and J lost 6, with 11 bases in between. The CDR3 length is 13 residues. The CDR3 loop reads CARSLEGNNGYTF. The CDR3 nucleotides read TGTGCCAGAAGCTTAGAAGGGAACAATGGCTACACCTTC.

In DNA, the CDR3 is TGCAGCGTTGAAGATCGTTCGGGACAGCGGAAAGTTGGCTACACCTTC. This translates into CSVEDRSGQRKVGYTF. The V gene is TRBV29-1, the J gene TRBJ1-2, with TRBD1 matching 7 bases. The length of the CDR3 is 16 residues. With 0 bases clipped from V and 7 bases from J, the junction kept 14 bases outside the gene matches. Germline V gene data show CDR1 as SQVTM and CDR2 as ANQGSEA. Based on the CDR3 plus reference TRBV29-1 and TRBJ1-2, the full variable domain is SAVISQKPSRDICQRGTSLTIQCQVDSQVTMMFWYRQQPGQSLTLIATANQGSEATYESGFVIDKFPISRPNLTFSTLTVSNMSPEDSSIYLCSVEDRSGQRKVGYTFGSGTRLTVV.

This clone has just one count. This chain uses TRBV6-5 with TRBJ1-1; D call uncertain. The V gene lost 2 bases and the J gene lost 1 base, with 8 bases spanning the gap. The germline CDR1 and CDR2 sequences are MNHEY and SVGAGI. The CDR3 extends over 14 amino acids. The CDR3 loop is CASSYTSWNTEAFF. For the CDR3, the DNA is TGTGCCAGCAGTTACACATCCTGGAACACTGAAGCTTTCTTT.

The chain uses TRBV6-2 or TRBV6-3 and TRBJ2-7; no reliable D call. Germline values: CDR1 MNHEY, CDR2 SVGEGT. There are 13 residues in the CDR3. Trimming left V 5 bases short and J 0 bases short, with 8 bases between. In DNA form, the CDR3 reads TGTGCCAGCAGTAAGGATGTCTCCTACGAGCAGTACTTC. This translates into CASSKDVSYEQYF.

The CDR3 DNA sequence: TGTGCCAGCAGTGAATTGAGGAAGGACTTCACCCACACCGGGGAGCTGTTTTTT. Translation: CASSELRKDFTHTGELFF. The rearrangement uses TRBV6-1 and TRBJ2-2, with a weak D call TRBD2 (5 bases). Trimming stripped 2 bases from V and 3 bases from J, with 19 bases between. The CDR3 runs to 18 residues. Germline V lookup: CDR1 MNHNS, CDR2 SASEGT.

The chain combines TRBV2 with TRBJ1-5, with a tentative D call TRBD1 (5 bases). Germline lookup yields CDR1 SNHLY and CDR2 FYNNEI. Trimming pared 3 bases from V and 7 bases from J, leaving 10 bases between. The CDR3 is made up of 13 amino acids. CDR3 DNA: TGTGCCAGCAGTGATAACAGGAACCAGCCCCAGCATTTT. Its translation is CASSDNRNQPQHF.

The J gene is TRBJ2-5, the V gene TRBV19; perhaps TRBD2 as D (5 bases). The V end lost 0 bases, the J end lost 9 bases, and 11 bases lay between the germline ends. Germline values: CDR1 LNHDA, CDR2 SQIVND (reference sequence). CDR3 size: 13 residues. The CDR3 bases are TGTGCCAGTAGTATAGATCCTCGGGGTGCCCAGTACTTC. Translation gives CASSIDPRGAQYF.

The V and J genes are TRBV4-2 and TRBJ1-5; possibly TRBD1 for D (5 bases). Germline assignment: CDR1 LGHNA and CDR2 YNFKEQ. Trimming took off 0 bases at V and 6 bases at J, with 12 bases between the two ends. This CDR3 is built from 15 residues. The CDR3 reads CASSQDLRGGQPQHF. CDR3 DNA sequence: TGTGCCAGCAGCCAAGATCTTAGGGGAGGTCAGCCCCAGCATTTT.

With respect to this clone: Other DNA sequences in the same sample also yield this CDR3. The rearrangement links TRBV5-1 to TRBJ2-3, with D maybe TRBD2 (6 bases). The CDR3 has 15 amino acids. Germline-derived CDR1 and CDR2 are SGHRS and YFSETQ. V shed 0 bases and J shed 2 bases, with 10 bases lying between them. The CDR3 DNA is TGCGCCAGCAGCTTGGAGGGGACTTCCACAGATACGCAGTATTTT. Encoded protein: CASSLEGTSTDTQYF.

The chain combines TRBV6-6 with TRBJ1-2, with D perhaps TRBD1 (5 bases). The germline CDR1 and CDR2 sequences are MNHNY and SVGAGI (reference sequence). The CDR3 spans 15 residues. V was trimmed by 4 bases and J by 8 bases, leaving 20 bases between them. The CDR3 sequence: CASSSPPGRDDGYTF. CDR3 bases: TGTGCCAGCAGTTCCCCCCCGGGCAGGGACGACGGCTACACCTTC.

The chain has TRBV7-2 and TRBJ1-1; D might be TRBD1 (5 bases). V was cut by 4 bases and J by 8 bases, with 14 bases left in between. Germline V gene sequence: CDR1 SGHTA, CDR2 FQGNSA. CDR3 length: 13 amino acids. CDR3 region: CASSYRGGREAFF. The CDR3 DNA is TGTGCCAGCAGCTATCGGGGCGGGAGAGAAGCTTTCTTT.

The chain joins TRBV9 to TRBJ1-3, with 7 bases lining up with TRBD1. The V gene's germline CDR1 is SGDLS and CDR2 YYNGEE. This CDR3 is 15 amino acids long. J was trimmed by 8 bases and V by 6 bases; bases with no gene match: 14. CDR3 bases: TGTGCCAGCACCCTAAACAGGACAGGTAAATACACCATATATTTT. Translating gives CASTLNRTGKYTIYF.

The chain combines TRBV5-5 with TRBJ1-1; 8 nucleotides match TRBD1. The trim removed 4 bases at V and 1 base at J, leaving 9 bases unmatched. CDR1 and CDR2 (germline): SGHKS, YYEKEE (reference sequence). The CDR3 length is 16 residues. In nucleotides, the CDR3 is TGTGCCAGCAGCCTCCATAGGACAGGGCCGAACACTGAAGCTTTCTTT. Translated: CASSLHRTGPNTEAFF.

The gene calls are TRBV27 and TRBJ1-2; 11 bases are shared with TRBD1. The CDR3 runs 16 residues. V lost 6 bases and J lost 7; bases outside the gene matches: 13. CDR1 is MNHEY, CDR2 SMNVEV, per germline (reference sequence). CDR3 amino acids: CASRLKRGTGGLGYTF. CDR3 in DNA: TGTGCCAGCAGACTAAAAAGGGGGACAGGGGGACTTGGCTACACCTTC.

The V call is TRBV5-8, the J call TRBJ1-2; D remains unclear. This CDR3 has 12 amino acids. Germline lookup yields CDR1 SGHTS and CDR2 YDEGEE. V lost 3 bases to trimming and J lost 5 bases, with 8 bases between them. The CDR3 DNA follows: TGTGCCAGCAGCTCCGCCCAATATGGCTACACCTTC. Residues: CASSSAQYGYTF.

The chain combines TRBV29-1 with TRBJ2-3; TRBD1 matches at 7 bases. V shed 2 bases, J shed 0 bases, and the junction held 17 bases outside the gene matches. Germline lookup yields CDR1 SQVTM and CDR2 ANQGSEA. CDR3 length equals 19 residues. CDR3: CSVEPARGGQSPSTDTQYF. The DNA of the CDR3 is TGCAGCGTTGAACCCGCCCGAGGGGGCCAGTCGCCTAGCACAGATACGCAGTATTTT.

The chain links TRBV7-2 to TRBJ2-1, with TRBD2 matching over 13 bases. There are 18 residues in the CDR3. Germline CDR1 SGHTA, CDR2 FQGNSA. J gave up 5 bases and V 5 bases, and 12 bases lay outside the gene matches. CDR3 amino acids: CASSPPAGLAGPNNEQFF. In nucleotides, the CDR3 is TGTGCCAGCAGCCCTCCGGCGGGACTAGCGGGACCCAACAATGAGCAGTTCTTC.

The rearrangement uses TRBV9 and TRBJ1-2, with 8 bases fitting TRBD1. The CDR3 length is 16 residues. Trimming cost V 2 bases and J 8 bases; bases outside gene matches: 14. The V gene's germline CDR1 is SGDLS and CDR2 YYNGEE. The CDR3 DNA sequence: TGTGCCAGCAGCGTCCTTCCTCAGGGGGCGAGTGAGGGCTACACCTTC. Translating it yields CASSVLPQGASEGYTF.

This sequence joins TRBV18 and TRBJ2-3; D ambiguous. Germline V gene lookup returns CDR1 KGHSH and CDR2 LQKENI. The CDR3 runs 12 residues. Trimming removed 6 bases from V and 6 bases from J, with 10 bases in between. The CDR3 loop reads CASSPVADTQYF. The CDR3 region has the DNA TGTGCCAGCTCGCCGGTCGCCGATACGCAGTATTTT.

CDR3 in DNA: TGTGCCAGCAGCCTAGGACAGAACAATGAGCAGTTCTTC. Protein product: CASSLGQNNEQFF. The V and J genes are TRBV7-9 and TRBJ2-1; a possible D gene is TRBD1 (6 bases). The CDR3 has 13 residues. Looked up from germline, CDR1 is SEHNR and CDR2 is FQNEAQ (reference sequence). The V and J ends lost 5 bases and 5 bases respectively, with 10 bases between them.